Here is one TCR beta chain with its context. RNA was extracted from less than 3 ml of whole blood of healthy adults. TCR cDNA received a 3' ligated oligonucleotide that carried a UMI. Unsorted total RNA, roughly 1 to 1000 ng, was DNase treated before reverse transcription. The sample is drawn from a study of naive and memory T cell subsets. Alpha and beta constant region primers primed reverse transcription for blood and skin samples. Ligated cDNA underwent four rounds of PCR with nested alpha and beta constant region primers and SP2. TCRdb processed the 5' RACE reads anew with MiXCR; each CDR3 protein has one entry. The repertoire includes more than 25,000 distinct CDR3 sequences, roughly 25% of them detected once, and 1.8% sits in the top ten. The clonotype originates from a female donor in good health.

Written as DNA, the CDR3 is TGCAGTCCAAGGAGCTCCGGCACAGATACGCAGTATTTT. Protein product: CSPRSSGTDTQYF. The chain links TRBV20-1 to TRBJ2-3; D call uncertain. The CDR3 runs to 13 residues. Per germline, CDR1 DFQATT and CDR2 SNEGSKA (reference sequence). Trimming removed 8 bases at V and 1 base at J, with 13 bases between.